The next 21 T cell receptor beta chains were all read from a single sample in a study of blood T cell repertoires in COVID-19. The assay was immunoSEQ multiplex PCR, and TCRdb's table has in-frame clones only and misses some. This sample carries 250,000 to 350,000 clones, roughly 86% of them seen once, and the ten largest clones take around 11%. Sequenced material: peripheral blood. The receptors originated from a woman in her 30s with COVID-19, enrolled during active disease.

This chain joins TRBV5-1 and TRBJ2-1, with 8 bases matching TRBD2. CDR3 length: 17 residues. V shed 0 bases, J shed 4 bases, and the junction held 9 bases outside the gene matches. Germline V CDR1 and CDR2: SGHRS, YFSETQ. CDR3 loop: CASSLAIMTSVYNEQFF. The CDR3 bases are TGCGCCAGCAGCTTGGCCATCATGACTAGCGTATACAATGAGCAGTTCTTC.

This rearrangement joins TRBV5-6 to TRBJ2-7; tentatively, D is TRBD1 (6 bases). The CDR3 covers 12 residues. V lost 5 bases to trimming and J lost 6 bases, with 12 bases between them. The germline V gene has CDR1 SGHDT and CDR2 YYEEEE. CDR3: CASRRTGFEQYF. CDR3 sequence (DNA): TGTGCCAGCAGGCGAACAGGGTTCGAGCAGTACTTC.

The V and J genes are TRBV11-2 and TRBJ2-7, with D perhaps matching TRBD2 (6 bases). V was cut by 3 bases and J by 6 bases, with 9 bases left in between. The germline CDR1 and CDR2 sequences are SGHAT and FQNNGV. This CDR3 is 12 amino acids long. CDR3: CASSLGGPEQYF. The DNA for the CDR3 is TGTGCCAGCAGCTTGGGGGGTCCCGAGCAGTACTTC.

The rearrangement joins TRBV5-6 to TRBJ1-2; D is unresolved. The CDR3 spans 13 residues. V was cut by 3 bases and J by 5 bases, with 11 bases left in between. Germline CDR1 reads SGHDT; CDR2 reads YYEEEE. Here the CDR3 DNA reads TGTGCCAGCAGCTCGACGGAGTTTTATGGCTACACCTTC. This gives the protein CASSSTEFYGYTF.

V is TRBV15 and J is TRBJ2-1; D gene unclear. This CDR3 spans 12 amino acids. Germline lookup yields CDR1 LNHNV and CDR2 YYDKDF (reference sequence). V lost 5 bases, J lost 4 bases, and 6 bases lay in between. The CDR3 loop reads CATSQRYNEQFF. CDR3 DNA sequence: TGTGCCACCAGCCAACGGTACAATGAGCAGTTCTTC.

The gene calls are TRBV7-9 and TRBJ2-3, with 12 bases identical to TRBD1. The J segment lost 5 bases and the V segment lost 7 bases, leaving 16 bases of the junction unmatched. From germline, CDR1 is SEHNR and CDR2 FQNEAQ (reference sequence). The length of the CDR3 is 18 residues. CDR3 nucleotides: TGTGCCAGCACCCAGTTCTTCCACCGGGACAGGGGGCGAGATACGCAGTATTTT. Protein: CASTQFFHRDRGRDTQYF.

The rearrangement links TRBV2 to TRBJ1-2, with D uncertain. This CDR3 has 13 amino acids. The V gene's germline CDR1 is SNHLY and CDR2 FYNNEI. Trimming shortened V by 8 bases and J by 8 bases, and 18 bases separated the two germline ends. The CDR3 spells CASAELAGGGYTF. The CDR3 bases are TGTGCCAGCGCTGAACTTGCAGGAGGGGGCTACACCTTC.

The chain combines TRBV28 with TRBJ2-3; D ambiguous. The CDR3 loop spans 13 amino acids. V was shortened by 1 base and J by 4 bases, with 6 bases between the two germline ends. In germline, CDR1 is MDHEN, CDR2 SYDVKM. The CDR3 DNA is TGTGCCAGCAGTTTATATCAGGCAGATACGCAGTATTTT. Its translation is CASSLYQADTQYF.

The CDR3 sequence is CASSSGRLAATYEQYF. The CDR3 DNA sequence: TGTGCCAGCAGTTCTGGGCGTCTAGCGGCCACCTACGAGCAGTACTTC. The chain carries TRBV6-5 and TRBJ2-7; 7 nucleotides match TRBD2. Germline CDR1 reads MNHEY; CDR2 reads SVGAGI. This CDR3 contains 16 residues. With 4 bases clipped from V and 2 bases from J, the junction kept 11 bases outside the gene matches.

The chain links TRBV3-1 (or the pseudogene TRBV3-2) to TRBJ1-5; a possible D gene is TRBD1 (5 bases). V lost 4 bases to trimming and J lost 7 bases, with 14 bases between them. There are 14 residues in the CDR3. Germline assignment: CDR1 LGHDT and CDR2 YNNKEL (reference sequence). CDR3 protein: CASSPSGGRQPQHF. In DNA, the CDR3 is TGTGCCAGCAGCCCCTCGGGGGGACGACAGCCCCAGCATTTT.

The J gene is TRBJ2-7, the V gene TRBV12-3 or TRBV12-4, with 9 bases aligning to TRBD1. This CDR3 spans 13 amino acids. Trimming cost V 5 bases and J 5 bases; bases outside gene matches: 4. Written as DNA, the CDR3 is TGTGCCAGCAGTCCTACAGGGGGCAACGAGCAGTACTTC. This sequence encodes CASSPTGGNEQYF.

This chain joins TRBV28 and TRBJ1-2, with D perhaps matching TRBD1 (6 bases). V was clipped by 3 bases and J by 4 bases, with 12 bases between them. The CDR3 has 14 residues. Germline V CDR1 and CDR2: MDHEN, SYDVKM. Written as DNA, the CDR3 is TGTGCCAGCAGTTTTGGGGGCGCCGGCTATGGCTACACCTTC. It translates to CASSFGGAGYGYTF.

The chain couples TRBV5-8 to TRBJ2-5, with D perhaps matching TRBD1 (6 bases). The CDR3 spans 13 residues. The V and J ends lost 4 bases and 2 bases respectively, with 9 bases between them. Germline CDR1 is SGHTS and CDR2 is YDEGEE. The CDR3 nucleotides are TGTGCCAGCAGCCCGGACAGTCAAGAGACCCAGTACTTC. It translates to CASSPDSQETQYF. The variable domain in full, with the rest retrieved from reference TRBV5-8 and TRBJ2-5, is EAGVTQSPTHLIKTRGQQATLRCSPISGHTSVYWYQQALGLGLQFLLWYDEGEERNRGNFPPRFSGRQFPNYSSELNVNALELEDSALYLCASSPDSQETQYFGPGTRLLVL.

J is TRBJ2-5 and V is TRBV9, with TRBD2 matching over 8 bases. J lost 6 bases, V lost 0 bases, and 7 bases had no gene match. CDR3 length: 15 residues. Germline V gene lookup returns CDR1 SGDLS and CDR2 YYNGEE. The CDR3 DNA sequence: TGTGCCAGCAGCGTAGGAACGGGAGGGGGGAAGACCCAGTACTTC. Protein sequence: CASSVGTGGGKTQYF. Looking up the rest from reference TRBV9 and TRBJ2-5 gives the full variable domain: DSGVTQTPKHLITATGQRVTLRCSPRSGDLSVYWYQQSLDQGLQFLIQYYNGEERAKGNILERFSAQQFPDLHSELNLSSLELGDSALYFCASSVGTGGGKTQYFGPGTRLLVL.

V is TRBV5-1 and J is TRBJ2-3; possibly TRBD2 for D (5 bases). The CDR3 sequence is 11 residues long. Germline V gene data show CDR1 as SGHRS and CDR2 as YFSETQ. Trimming left V 3 bases short and J 7 bases short, with 6 bases between. The CDR3 DNA is TGCGCCAGCAGCTCCGGGAATACGCAGTATTTT. Amino acids: CASSSGNTQYF.

The rearrangement joins TRBV4-2 to TRBJ2-2, with D tentatively TRBD2 (5 bases). Germline V gene lookup returns CDR1 LGHNA and CDR2 YNFKEQ. This CDR3 has 13 residues. V dropped 3 bases and J dropped 7 bases, with 9 bases sitting between them. CDR3 coding DNA: TGTGCCAGCAGCCAGGCCCGGGGCGGGGAGCTGTTTTTT. Translating gives CASSQARGGELFF.

This chain joins TRBV6-5 and TRBJ2-7; D is perhaps TRBD1 (5 bases). Germline CDR1 and CDR2: MNHEY and SVGAGI. CDR3 length: 14 amino acids. Trimming removed 6 bases at V and 3 bases at J, with 15 bases between. As DNA, the CDR3 is TGTGCCAGCAGAGGGGTACAGGATTACTACGAGCAGTACTTC. Translated: CASRGVQDYYEQYF.

The chain links TRBV2 to TRBJ1-4, with TRBD1 matching over 7 bases. V was clipped by 7 bases and J by 7 bases; unmatched bases: 9. There are 14 residues in the CDR3. Germline V gene data show CDR1 as SNHLY and CDR2 as FYNNEI. CDR3 sequence (DNA): TGTGCCAGCAACCCCGACAGGGTGGTTGAAAAACTGTTTTTT. Translated: CASNPDRVVEKLFF.

The chain has TRBV6-6 and TRBJ2-5; D is undetermined. Germline values: CDR1 MNHNY, CDR2 SVGAGI (reference sequence). CDR3 length: 14 residues. V lost 5 bases and J lost 1, with 11 bases in between. The CDR3 DNA is TGTGCCAGCAGTCTACTACAACCCCAAGAGACCCAGTACTTC. Amino acid sequence: CASSLLQPQETQYF.

This rearrangement joins TRBV7-9 to TRBJ2-1, with D maybe TRBD2 (6 bases). Germline V gives CDR1 SEHNR, CDR2 FQNEAQ (reference sequence). CDR3 length: 18 residues. V lost 9 bases and J lost 8, with 32 bases in between. The CDR3 DNA sequence: TGTGCCAGTAAGCCCCTCGTCAGCGGGTGGTCCTTTGAGGATGAGCAGTTCTTC. It encodes CASKPLVSGWSFEDEQFF.

The rearrangement uses TRBV4-1 and TRBJ2-1, with 7 bases identical to TRBD2. This CDR3 is built from 14 residues. V gave up 4 bases and J gave up 7 bases; unmatched junction bases: 7. Germline CDR1 reads MGHRA; CDR2 reads YSYEKL. CDR3 in amino acids: CASSREGARNEQFF. The CDR3 DNA reads as TGCGCCAGCAGCCGGGAGGGCGCTAGAAATGAGCAGTTCTTC.